One and the same sample provided the 14 T cell receptor beta chains below, sequenced in a study of T cells after yellow fever vaccination. TCRdb re-analysed the 5' RACE reads in MiXCR, keeping a single row per CDR3 protein. The sample lists hundreds of thousands of distinct CDR3 sequences, approximately 13% occurring once. The material sequenced was PBMCs, taken on the day of the yellow fever booster vaccination. Receptor source: a man aged 25-40 years who received the YFV17D yellow fever vaccine.

This clonotype occurred many times. This chain uses TRBV6-5 with TRBJ2-1; the D is unclear. Between the trimmed V and J ends, which lost 6 bases and 7 bases, there was a span of 13 bases. The germline CDR1 and CDR2 sequences are MNHEY and SVGAGI. The CDR3 totals 13 residues. CDR3 sequence: CASSSRTGNEQFF. Written as DNA, the CDR3 is TGTGCCAGCAGCTCCCGGACCGGGAATGAGCAGTTCTTC.

This clonotype appeared many times. V is TRBV18 and J is TRBJ1-5, with 7 bases identical to TRBD1. Germline loops: CDR1 KGHSH, CDR2 LQKENI. The CDR3 runs to 14 residues. V trimming: 3 bases; J trimming: 3 bases; junction bases outside the gene matches: 2. Here the CDR3 DNA reads TGTGCCAGCTCACCGGGACAGCCCAATCAGCCCCAGCATTTT. Protein sequence: CASSPGQPNQPQHF. Full variable domain (outside the CDR3, taken from reference TRBV18 and TRBJ1-5): NAGVMQNPRHLVRRRGQEARLRCSPMKGHSHVYWYRQLPEEGLKFMVYLQKENIIDESGMPKERFSAEFPKEGPSILRIQQVVRGDSAAYFCASSPGQPNQPQHFGDGTRLSIL.

This chain uses TRBV5-1 with TRBJ2-7; TRBD2 aligns across 12 bases. V was pared by 4 bases and J by 4 bases, with 12 bases of the junction left unmatched. This CDR3 contains 17 residues. The V gene's germline CDR1 is SGHRS and CDR2 YFSETQ. In nucleotides, the CDR3 is TGCGCCAGCAGCATTGGACTAGCGGGGACTCAGTTTTACGAGCAGTACTTC. Translated: CASSIGLAGTQFYEQYF. Together with reference TRBV5-1 and TRBJ2-7, the CDR3 gives the full variable domain: KAGVTQTPRYLIKTRGQQVTLSCSPISGHRSVSWYQQTPGQGLQFLFEYFSETQRNKGNFPGRFSGRQFSNSRSEMNVSTLELGDSALYLCASSIGLAGTQFYEQYFGPGTRLTVT.

This clonotype turned up a few times. The chain joins TRBV5-1 to TRBJ2-4, with a tentative D call TRBD2 (6 bases). The CDR3 covers 16 residues. Looked up from germline, CDR1 is SGHRS and CDR2 is YFSETQ. Trimming removed 4 bases from V and 1 base from J, with 15 bases in between. CDR3 coding DNA: TGCGCCAGCAGCCCGGAGGGTTTGGGGGCCAAAAACATTCAGTACTTC. Encoded protein: CASSPEGLGAKNIQYF.

Written as DNA, the CDR3 is TGTGCCAGGGGCCCTCGTCCCCTTAGCGGGAATATGGATACGCAGTATTTT. It specifies CARGPRPLSGNMDTQYF. This chain uses TRBV12-1 with TRBJ2-3; TRBD2 is the table's D call, not checked against the DNA. TRBV12-1 is assigned pseudogene status. The length of the CDR3 is 17 residues.

This clonotype has more than one count but fewer than ten. This rearrangement joins TRBV12-3 or TRBV12-4 to TRBJ2-2; D call uncertain. CDR3 size: 15 residues. V dropped 0 bases and J dropped 4 bases, with 9 bases sitting between them. The CDR3 DNA follows: TGTGCCAGCAGTTTAGCGCGCGGAACCACCGGGGAGCTGTTTTTT. Its protein product is CASSLARGTTGELFF.

The sample holds many counts of this clonotype. This rearrangement joins TRBV5-1 to TRBJ2-2; 9 nucleotides agree with TRBD1. The germline V gene encodes CDR1 SGHRS and CDR2 YFSETQ. CDR3 length equals 15 residues. J gave up 4 bases and V 4 bases, and 5 bases lay outside the gene matches. The CDR3 loop reads CASSPRQGGTGELFF. In nucleotides, the CDR3 is TGCGCCAGCAGCCCGAGACAGGGGGGCACCGGGGAGCTGTTTTTT.

The rearrangement joins TRBV11-2 to TRBJ2-3, with 8 bases lining up with TRBD1. CDR3 size: 14 residues. CDR1 is SGHAT and CDR2 is FQNNGV in the germline V gene. V was clipped by 4 bases and J by 8 bases; unmatched bases: 8. The CDR3 nucleotides read TGTGCCAGCAGCTCGGGACAGGCAATGAGTACGCAGTATTTT. It codes for CASSSGQAMSTQYF.

This rearrangement joins TRBV19 to TRBJ1-3; D may be TRBD1 (6 bases). Deletions cut 10 bases from V and 0 bases from J, with 16 bases between. Per germline, CDR1 LNHDA and CDR2 SQIVND (reference sequence). This CDR3 comprises 15 residues. The DNA for the CDR3 is TGTGCCACCGAAAAACAGGGCCTCTCTGGAAACACCATATATTTT. This codes for CATEKQGLSGNTIYF.

A remark on this clonotype: A read error may account for a junction end that differs from germline. The genes are TRBV20-1 and TRBJ1-2; 7 bases fit TRBD1. This CDR3 is built from 11 residues. Germline V CDR1 and CDR2: DFQATT, SNEGSKA (reference sequence). The CDR3 DNA reads as TGCAGTGCTAGAGTGACAGGGTACGGATTCTTC. Protein sequence: CSARVTGYGFF.

The V call is TRBV7-6, the J call TRBJ2-7; a weak D match, TRBD2 (6 bases). Between the trimmed V and J ends, which lost 2 bases and 6 bases, there was a span of 17 bases. CDR3 size: 15 residues. The germline gives CDR1 SGHVS, CDR2 FNYEAQ. The CDR3 sequence is CASSLSSGETGEQYF. CDR3 sequence (DNA): TGTGCCAGCAGCTTAAGCTCGGGGGAGACGGGCGAGCAGTACTTC.

V and J are TRBV11-3 and TRBJ2-3, with a weak D call TRBD1 (6 bases). The CDR3 length is 14 residues. Germline CDR1 and CDR2: SGHNT and YENEEA. Trimming shortened V by 2 bases and J by 5 bases, and 11 bases separated the two germline ends. The CDR3 is CASSLIGGKDTQYF. Here the CDR3 DNA reads TGTGCCAGCAGCTTAATAGGGGGAAAAGATACGCAGTATTTT.

In its sample, this clonotype was seen a few times. V usage is TRBV7-2 and J usage is TRBJ2-7; 7 bases match TRBD2. CDR1 and CDR2 (germline): SGHTA, FQGNSA. This CDR3 is 14 amino acids long. With V trimmed by 3 bases and J by 3 bases, 5 bases remained unmatched. The CDR3 DNA sequence: TGTGCCAGCAGCTTCTCAGCGGGGCTCTACGAGCAGTACTTC. Translation: CASSFSAGLYEQYF.

This clonotype came up a few times. This chain joins TRBV20-1 and TRBJ2-5, with D unclear. Trimming left V 4 bases short and J 0 bases short, with 6 bases between. This CDR3 region has 12 residues. CDR1 and CDR2 from the germline V gene are DFQATT and SNEGSKA (reference sequence). CDR3 region: CSATADQETQYF. CDR3 coding DNA: TGCAGTGCTACGGCAGACCAAGAGACCCAGTACTTC.